Presented here are 17 T cell receptor beta chains from one specimen sequenced in a study of response to subunit inactivated influenza vaccine. TCRdb fed the RT-PCR reads into MiXCR, producing one record per CDR3 protein. The sample contains about 570,000 distinct CDR3 sequences, approximately 10% of which appear only once. These data were also filed under a second study, of T cells expressing NK-cell markers. According to that study: Production of TCR beta cDNA relied on 5'RACE template switching with UMIs.

The source was PBMCs from blood, collected on the day of vaccination. All receptors derive from a man in his fifties or sixties who received an inactivated influenza vaccine.

J is TRBJ1-1 and V is TRBV28; D might be TRBD1 (6 bases). V was clipped by 7 bases and J by 3 bases, with 12 bases between them. Per the germline V gene, CDR1 is MDHEN and CDR2 is SYDVKM. The CDR3 length is 13 residues. The CDR3 loop reads CASTRAGDTEAFF. DNA of the CDR3: TGTGCCAGCACCCGAGCAGGGGACACTGAAGCTTTCTTT.

This clonotype was counted a few times. The chain recombines TRBV2 with TRBJ2-2; no clear D. The CDR3 extends over 15 amino acids. Germline CDR1 and CDR2: SNHLY and FYNNEI. The V and J ends lost 3 bases and 0 bases respectively, with 8 bases between them. The CDR3 sequence: CASSDRTANTGELFF. DNA of the CDR3: TGTGCCAGCAGTGATAGGACCGCGAACACCGGGGAGCTGTTTTTT.

This clonotype was counted between two and nine times. This chain joins TRBV7-9 and TRBJ2-3, with 8 bases aligning to TRBD1. In germline, CDR1 is SEHNR, CDR2 FQNEAQ (reference sequence). The CDR3 has 16 residues. V was pared by 4 bases and J by 7 bases, with 13 bases of the junction left unmatched. The CDR3 coding sequence is TGTGCCAGCAGCTCCCCATCGACGGACAGGGTGCATACGCAGTATTTT. Translation gives CASSSPSTDRVHTQYF.

This clonotype was counted a few times. This chain links TRBV5-1 with TRBJ1-6; unclear D gene. The CDR3 totals 14 residues. V gave up 3 bases and J gave up 6 bases, with 10 bases separating them. Germline V gives CDR1 SGHRS, CDR2 YFSETQ. Here the CDR3 DNA reads TGCGCCAGCAGCTCGGGCATCTTTAATTCACCCCTCCACTTT. This encodes CASSSGIFNSPLHF.

V and J are TRBV5-6 and TRBJ2-3; 7 bases agree with TRBD2. Germline trimming cut 3 bases from V and 0 bases from J; bases unmatched to any gene: 7. CDR1 SGHDT and CDR2 YYEEEE come from the germline V gene. The CDR3 loop spans 16 amino acids. CDR3 protein: CASSSHSGLSTDTQYF. The CDR3 DNA follows: TGTGCCAGCAGCTCGCATAGCGGGCTCAGCACAGATACGCAGTATTTT.

DNA for the CDR3: TGTGCCAGCAGCCAAAGATGGCCAGCGGGGAACTCTGGGGCCAACGTCCTGACTTTC. Translation gives CASSQRWPAGNSGANVLTF. This chain joins TRBV4-2 and TRBJ2-6, with TRBD2 matching over 7 bases. Germline trimming cut 2 bases from V and 0 bases from J; bases unmatched to any gene: 10. CDR3 length: 19 amino acids. Germline CDR1 is LGHNA and CDR2 is YNFKEQ.

The V gene is TRBV9, the J gene TRBJ2-3, with D possibly matching TRBD2 (5 bases). Germline CDR1 and CDR2: SGDLS and YYNGEE. The CDR3 is made up of 14 amino acids. Trimming stripped 0 bases from V and 6 bases from J, with 11 bases between. The CDR3 loop reads CASSVGGLLDTQYF. The CDR3 coding sequence is TGTGCCAGCAGCGTAGGAGGGCTTCTGGATACGCAGTATTTT. The whole variable domain, remainder taken from reference TRBV9 and TRBJ2-3, is DSGVTQTPKHLITATGQRVTLRCSPRSGDLSVYWYQQSLDQGLQFLIQYYNGEERAKGNILERFSAQQFPDLHSELNLSSLELGDSALYFCASSVGGLLDTQYFGPGTRLTVL.

The chain carries TRBV4-2 and TRBJ2-1; perhaps TRBD1 as D (5 bases). Germline CDR1 and CDR2: LGHNA and YNFKEQ. This CDR3 is 13 amino acids long. V dropped 4 bases and J dropped 9 bases, with 13 bases sitting between them. The CDR3 DNA sequence: TGTGCCAGCAGCCGAACGACAGCCGCTGAGCAGTTCTTC. Residues: CASSRTTAAEQFF.

The rearrangement uses TRBV24-1 and TRBJ1-4; D is perhaps TRBD1 (5 bases). With 7 bases removed from V and 0 bases from J, the gap between germline ends came to 11 bases. Germline CDR1 KGHDR, CDR2 SFDVKD. This CDR3 comprises 15 residues. DNA of the CDR3: TGTGCCACCAGAGGCAGGGCTGCAACTAATGAAAAACTGTTTTTT. Protein sequence: CATRGRAATNEKLFF.

This clonotype was observed a handful of times. The chain has TRBV7-2 and TRBJ1-2; 7 positions match TRBD1. The J segment lost 0 bases and the V segment lost 4 bases, leaving 8 bases of the junction unmatched. Germline lookup yields CDR1 SGHTA and CDR2 FQGNSA. The CDR3 length is 16 residues. The CDR3 bases are TGTGCCAGCAGCTCGACCGGGACAGAGTCTAACTATGGCTACACCTTC. Protein: CASSSTGTESNYGYTF.

This clonotype showed up many times. The CDR3 region has the DNA TGTGCCAGCAGTTTATCAGGACGAACCTACAATGAGCAGTTCTTC. It yields the protein CASSLSGRTYNEQFF. V is TRBV12-3 or TRBV12-4 and J is TRBJ2-1; no clear D. V gave up 2 bases and J gave up 2 bases, with 10 bases separating them. This CDR3 is built from 15 residues.

The rearrangement joins TRBV6-1 to TRBJ2-2, with 9 bases aligning to TRBD2. The CDR3 totals 15 residues. V was clipped by 7 bases and J by 4 bases; unmatched bases: 7. Germline V gene sequence: CDR1 MNHNS, CDR2 SASEGT. In DNA form, the CDR3 reads TGTGCCAGCACTGTAGTAGCGGGAGTCACCGGGGAGCTGTTTTTT. Amino acids: CASTVVAGVTGELFF.

This clonotype was seen a few times. The chain joins TRBV5-1 to TRBJ2-3; D may be TRBD1 (6 bases). This CDR3 has 15 residues. V shed 2 bases and J shed 2 bases, with 12 bases lying between them. Looked up from germline, CDR1 is SGHRS and CDR2 is YFSETQ. CDR3 residues: CASSFGTLSTDTQYF. Written as DNA, the CDR3 is TGCGCCAGCAGCTTTGGGACACTCTCCACAGATACGCAGTATTTT.

The chain has TRBV20-1 and TRBJ1-1; D may be TRBD1 (5 bases). The V and J ends lost 1 base and 5 bases respectively, with 14 bases between them. This CDR3 spans 14 amino acids. Germline CDR1 is DFQATT and CDR2 is SNEGSKA (reference sequence). The CDR3 sequence is CSARAGGGSTEAFF. In nucleotides, the CDR3 is TGCAGTGCTAGAGCGGGCGGGGGTTCGACTGAAGCTTTCTTT.

This clonotype was counted ten times or more. The chain has TRBV7-3 and TRBJ2-3, with TRBD2 matching over 8 bases. The CDR3 is 16 amino acids. V gave up 0 bases and J gave up 1 base; unmatched junction bases: 3. Germline V gives CDR1 SGHTA, CDR2 FQGTGA. Written as DNA, the CDR3 is TGTGCCAGCAGCTTAACGGGACTAGGGGGCACAGATACGCAGTATTTT. This encodes CASSLTGLGGTDTQYF.

This clonotype was observed a few times. V and J are TRBV6-5 and TRBJ1-2; 9 positions agree with TRBD1. The trim removed 4 bases at V and 1 base at J, leaving 7 bases unmatched. Germline-derived CDR1 and CDR2 are MNHEY and SVGAGI. The CDR3 is 16 amino acids. CDR3 amino acids: CASSSGTGLVNYGYTF. DNA of the CDR3: TGTGCCAGCAGTTCAGGGACAGGGTTGGTTAACTATGGCTACACCTTC.

This sequence joins TRBV11-2 and TRBJ2-2, with 9 nucleotides matching TRBD2. The V gene's germline CDR1 is SGHAT and CDR2 FQNNGV. This CDR3 spans 17 amino acids. Losses at the gene ends were 3 bases for V and 4 bases for J; bases not matched to a gene: 9. The CDR3 protein is CASSLGGLAGSTGELFF. The CDR3 DNA is TGTGCCAGCAGCTTGGGGGGCCTAGCGGGGTCCACCGGGGAGCTGTTTTTT.